This record looks at one TCR beta chain sequence and its context. What it binds is unknown. Profiling relied on immunoSEQ multiplex PCR, and the TCRdb table lists in-frame clones only, not all of them. The repertoire holds nearly 60,000 clones, with about 91% as singletons. Each patient relapsed following autologous stem cell transplantation, and prior brentuximab vedotin exposure differed. This sample stems from a study of PD-1 blockade in classical Hodgkin lymphoma. Germline CDR1 is MNHNS and CDR2 is SASEGT. Trimming removed 1 base from V and 0 bases from J, with 16 bases in between. CDR3 length: 17 residues. Notes on the study in general: Patients who responded completely had about the same baseline diversity as newly diagnosed patients. Whatever underlies the repertoire differences (possibly disease activity or prior therapy) remains undefined.

The rearrangement links TRBV6-1 to TRBJ2-7; D not resolved. This TCR was sampled from a human donor with classical Hodgkin lymphoma. The sequencing here drew on peripheral blood mononuclear cells (PBMCs), taken before the second cycle of nivolumab. The CDR3 region has the DNA TGTGCCAGCAGTGAAGTGGCAGAGGATATTCCCTCCTACGAGCAGTACTTC. This sequence encodes CASSEVAEDIPSYEQYF.